This T cell receptor beta chain was documented in a study of T cells in localized non-small cell lung cancer. Looked up from germline, CDR1 is LGHNA and CDR2 is YSLEER. Deletions cut 0 bases from V and 5 bases from J, with 11 bases between. This CDR3 has 14 amino acids. A word on this clone: Its specificity is unknown.

General observations from the study: In adjacent lung, a median about 54 of the top 100 tumor clones were found.

Here immunoSEQ multiplex PCR was the method, and the copy in TCRdb shows in-frame clones only, minus some. The sample contains 45,000 to 60,000 clones, around 83% of which appear only once. The J gene is TRBJ2-7, the V gene TRBV4-3; D might be TRBD1 or TRBD2, each matching 6 bases. The sample consisted of peripheral blood, taken before any cancer treatment. This TCR came from a female donor older than 55 with stage II squamous cell lung carcinoma. CDR3 nucleotide sequence: TGCGCCAGCAGCCAAGATAGGGGGGAAAACGAGCAGTACTTC. Translation: CASSQDRGENEQYF.